The 17 T cell receptor beta chains given below trace back to one sample, sequenced in a study of blood T cell repertoires in COVID-19 (dated by TCRdb to the early 2020s). The library came from the immunoSEQ multiplex PCR assay. Not all clones reach the TCRdb copy of this immuneACCESS table, which keeps in-frame sequences only. Checked studies attribute under half of the gap to unresolved V genes and leave the rest unexplained. This sample has fewer than 150,000 clones in its table, and about 85% of those were observed once. The biggest ten clones account for roughly 4% of the sample. The source material was peripheral blood. These receptors were taken from a human donor in a cohort sampled during active COVID-19.

The chain links TRBV5-4 to TRBJ1-1; 8 bases align to TRBD1. Germline CDR1 reads SGHNT; CDR2 reads YYREEE (reference sequence). V lost 2 bases and J lost 3; bases outside the gene matches: 3. The CDR3 runs 14 residues. The CDR3 region has the DNA TGTGCCAGCAGCTTACAGGGGGGATACACTGAAGCTTTCTTT. Amino acid sequence: CASSLQGGYTEAFF.

The CDR3 bases are TGTGCCAGCAGTTACTCGGGACAGGGGACCACTGAAGCTTTCTTT. Its translation: CASSYSGQGTTEAFF. The V gene is TRBV6-5, the J gene TRBJ1-1; 10 bases agree with TRBD1. Germline loops: CDR1 MNHEY, CDR2 SVGAGI. This CDR3 contains 15 residues. Trimming cost V 0 bases and J 4 bases; bases outside gene matches: 2.

V usage is TRBV7-8 and J usage is TRBJ2-7; D not resolved. This CDR3 is built from 13 residues. Trimming removed 1 base at V and 0 bases at J, with 4 bases between. The germline gives CDR1 SGHVS, CDR2 FQNEAQ. DNA for the CDR3: TGTGCCAGCAGCTTAGAGCGCTCCTACGAGCAGTACTTC. The encoded protein is CASSLERSYEQYF.

Only one count was recorded for this clone. The V and J genes are TRBV6-5 and TRBJ2-2; 10 bases match TRBD2. This CDR3 spans 15 amino acids. Germline V lookup: CDR1 MNHEY, CDR2 SVGAGI. V lost 6 bases, J lost 6 bases, and 7 bases stayed unmatched. DNA of the CDR3: TGTGCCAGCAGGACGAAGCGGGGGGGCCCCGGGGAGCTGTTTTTT. It is translated as CASRTKRGGPGELFF.

This chain uses TRBV23-1 with TRBJ1-2; D not resolved. TRBV23-1 is classed as an ORF, of uncertain function. Trimming removed 1 base at V and 7 bases at J, with 13 bases between. The CDR3 consists of 14 residues. CDR3 in amino acids: CASSQLLGSCGYTF. CDR3 sequence (DNA): TGCGCCAGCAGTCAATTGTTAGGTAGCTGTGGCTACACCTTC.

A few counts support this clone. The chain uses TRBV7-9 and TRBJ2-1; D possibly corresponds to TRBD2 (6 bases). The V gene lost 4 bases and the J gene lost 15 bases, with 13 bases spanning the gap. Germline values: CDR1 SEHNR, CDR2 FQNEAQ (reference sequence). The CDR3 consists of 11 residues. Here the CDR3 DNA reads TGTGCCAGCAGCTCGCTGCGGGGCGGGTTCTTC. Translated, it gives CASSSLRGGFF. The full variable domain, rest sourced from reference TRBV7-9 and TRBJ2-1, is DTGVSQNPRHKITKRGQNVTFRCDPISEHNRLYWYRQTLGQGPEFLTYFQNEAQLEKSRLLSDRFSAERPKGSFSTLEIQRTEQGDSAMYLCASSSLRGGFFGPGTRLTVL.

This chain links TRBV20-1 with TRBJ2-5; D is possibly TRBD2 (5 bases). CDR1 and CDR2 (germline): DFQATT, SNEGSKA (reference sequence). This CDR3 has 11 amino acids. The CDR3 is CSASAGETQYF. The DNA for the CDR3 is TGCAGCGCCTCTGCGGGAGAGACCCAGTACTTC.

The rearrangement joins TRBV5-6 to TRBJ2-5, with D possibly matching TRBD1 (6 bases). The length of the CDR3 is 14 residues. Trimming removed 4 bases at V and 3 bases at J, with 13 bases between. Germline loops: CDR1 SGHDT, CDR2 YYEEEE. CDR3 region: CASSPGQGKETQYF. In DNA form, the CDR3 reads TGTGCCAGCAGCCCTGGGCAGGGGAAAGAGACCCAGTACTTC.

This rearrangement joins TRBV5-6 to TRBJ2-3; D is unresolved. V shed 1 base and J shed 4 bases, with 7 bases lying between them. The CDR3 runs to 13 residues. The germline gives CDR1 SGHDT, CDR2 YYEEEE. The CDR3 sequence: CASSLFSSDTQYF. The CDR3 nucleotides are TGTGCCAGCAGCTTGTTCAGTTCAGATACGCAGTATTTT.

The V and J genes are TRBV6-5 and TRBJ2-5; tentative D call: TRBD2 (6 bases). Trimming stripped 11 bases from V and 3 bases from J, with 16 bases between. Per germline, CDR1 MNHEY and CDR2 SVGAGI. CDR3 length: 13 residues. The CDR3, as DNA: TGTGCCGGCACCGGGACTCGCGAAGAGACCCAGTACTTC. Translating gives CAGTGTREETQYF.

The V and J genes are TRBV7-9 and TRBJ2-3, with TRBD1 as a possible D gene (6 bases). V lost 1 base to trimming and J lost 4 bases, with 12 bases between them. The CDR3 has 15 residues. Per the germline V gene, CDR1 is SEHNR and CDR2 is FQNEAQ (reference sequence). The CDR3 nucleotides are TGTGCCAGCAGCTTAGTACAGGGCGGAGCAGATACGCAGTATTTT. This sequence encodes CASSLVQGGADTQYF.

The rearrangement links TRBV10-1 to TRBJ2-6; TRBD2 matches at 9 bases. The CDR3 is 16 amino acids. Germline V gives CDR1 WNHNN, CDR2 SYGVQD (reference sequence). Losses at the gene ends were 8 bases for V and 3 bases for J; bases not matched to a gene: 8. As DNA, the CDR3 is TGCGCCAGCGTCCCGGGACTAGCTTTTGGGGCCAACGTCCTGACTTTC. Its protein is CASVPGLAFGANVLTF.

The gene calls are TRBV5-1 and TRBJ1-1; no clear D. The CDR3 length is 13 residues. The V end was cut by 4 bases, the J end by 4 bases, with 11 bases between. The germline CDR1 and CDR2 sequences are SGHRS and YFSETQ. For the CDR3, the DNA is TGCGCCAGCAGCCCCGAGGGTGTCACTGAAGCTTTCTTT. It is translated as CASSPEGVTEAFF.

This chain links TRBV29-1 with TRBJ2-1, with D unclear. The V end was cut by 2 bases, the J end by 6 bases, with 8 bases between. CDR1 and CDR2 from the germline V gene are SQVTM and ANQGSEA. This CDR3 region has 12 residues. CDR3 bases: TGCAGCGTTGAATACGCGCCCAATGAGCAGTTCTTC. Encoded protein: CSVEYAPNEQFF.

This chain links TRBV5-6 with TRBJ2-3; 10 bases fit TRBD2. The CDR3 loop spans 18 amino acids. Germline loops: CDR1 SGHDT, CDR2 YYEEEE. With V trimmed by 0 bases and J by 0 bases, 7 bases remained unmatched. The CDR3 spells CASSLVLAGATSTDTQYF. DNA for the CDR3: TGTGCCAGCAGCTTGGTGCTAGCGGGAGCAACTAGCACAGATACGCAGTATTTT.

The chain uses TRBV7-3 and TRBJ1-5, with D hard to call. The CDR3 extends over 13 amino acids. Germline-derived CDR1 and CDR2 are SGHTA and FQGTGA. The germline V and J ends were trimmed by 2 bases and 1 base, with 3 bases remaining between them. The CDR3 coding sequence is TGTGCCAGCAGCTTACGGAGCAATCAGCCCCAGCATTTT. This codes for CASSLRSNQPQHF.

This clone came up once. The genes are TRBV9 and TRBJ1-3, with 9 bases lining up with TRBD1. V gave up 0 bases and J gave up 4 bases; unmatched junction bases: 11. CDR3 length: 18 residues. Per germline, CDR1 SGDLS and CDR2 YYNGEE. The CDR3 protein is CASSVARDREREGNTIYF. In nucleotides, the CDR3 is TGTGCCAGCAGCGTAGCAAGGGACAGGGAGAGGGAAGGAAACACCATATATTTT.